This paragraph reports one T cell receptor beta chain. These data come from a study of Ad26.COV2.S vaccination and SARS-CoV-2 variants. Per germline, CDR1 SGHRS and CDR2 YFSETQ. The CDR3 runs to 14 residues. V trimming: 4 bases; J trimming: 2 bases; junction bases outside the gene matches: 5. This table comes from immunoSEQ multiplex PCR, and its TCRdb copy is limited to in-frame clones, with some not included. The sample consists of hundreds of thousands of clones, approximately 90% of them appearing once. Treatment in this sample: some 20 received Ad26.COV2.S at low or high dose, single or two shots; about 5 received placebo; per-sample allocation not given. Sampling took place 63 days after the first vaccine or placebo injection.

The chain recombines TRBV5-1 with TRBJ2-7, with 8 bases aligning to TRBD1. This clonotype originated in a person aged 18-60 years who received the Ad26.COV2.S COVID-19 vaccine or a placebo. The specimen was peripheral blood, collected in a trial of Ad26.COV2.S vaccine versus placebo. The CDR3 loop reads CASSGMTGAYEQYF. CDR3 sequence (DNA): TGCGCCAGCAGCGGTATGACAGGGGCCTACGAGCAGTACTTC. Together with reference TRBV5-1 and TRBJ2-7, the CDR3 gives the full variable domain: KAGVTQTPRYLIKTRGQQVTLSCSPISGHRSVSWYQQTPGQGLQFLFEYFSETQRNKGNFPGRFSGRQFSNSRSEMNVSTLELGDSALYLCASSGMTGAYEQYFGPGTRLTVT.